This T cell receptor (beta chain) was observed in a study of blood T cell repertoires in COVID-19. Across the whole study: The United States, Italy and Spain supplied acute and convalescent COVID-19 samples. Sample material is recorded as cDNA or gDNA derived from T cells, B-cell-depleted T cells, or PBMCs.

Germline assignment: CDR1 SQVTM and CDR2 ANQGSEA. With 3 bases clipped from V and 2 bases from J, the junction kept 10 bases outside the gene matches. This CDR3 comprises 16 residues. Authors' methods: Estimates of nucleated cell counts were drawn from the amplification of reference gene primers. Sequencing was performed with immunoSEQ multiplex PCR; in TCRdb, only in-frame clones are kept and a portion is missing. Clone size and the V and J calls come from that table; the DNA yielded D and trimming. There are some 340,000 clones in the sample; over 70% occur only once, and about 2.7% lies in the top ten.

The receptor was isolated from a man aged 30 to 45 with active or convalescent COVID-19. The rearrangement links TRBV29-1 to TRBJ2-1; 7 positions match TRBD2. Material for sequencing was peripheral blood. The CDR3 here is CSVESSRGITYNEQFF. CDR3 sequence (DNA): TGCAGCGTTGAGTCCTCGCGGGGGATAACCTACAATGAGCAGTTCTTC.